These T cell receptor beta chains were read from a single sample in a study of blood T cell repertoires in COVID-19. Profiled with immunoSEQ multiplex PCR; TCRdb holds only in-frame clones, not every one. This table has about 230,000 clones, approximately 80% appearing once. Source material: peripheral blood. The source of these receptors is a woman in her forties or fifties with acute or convalescent COVID-19. CDR3s include the opening cysteine and the closing phenylalanine or tryptophan. D genes are given only for firm matches. The size entry is marked missing in some rows and otherwise reads once, few, many or a size class.

NA	TRBJ2-7	TRBV10-3	TRBD1	TGTGCCATCAGGCCTAGTACCGGGACAGGCTACGAGCAGTACTTC	CAIRPSTGTGYEQYF
NA	TRBJ2-5	TRBV7-2	NA	TGTGCCAGCATCCAAACCCGACAGAGAGGAGAGACCCAGTACTTC	CASIQTRQRGETQYF
once	TRBJ2-3	TRBV10-1	TRBD2	TGCGCCAGCAGTGAGTCCCCTAGCGGGAGGGCCGGTACGCAGTATTTT	CASSESPSGRAGTQYF
NA	TRBJ2-1	TRBV7-2	NA	TGTGCCAGCAGCTCCATGCGGGGTAACGCTGAGCAGTTCTTC	CASSSMRGNAEQFF
NA	TRBJ2-1	TRBV30	TRBD2	TGTGCCTGGAGTGCCAAGACTAGCGGGCCCAACAATGAGCAGTTCTTC	CAWSAKTSGPNNEQFF
NA	TRBJ1-4	TRBV28	NA	TGTGCCAGCACCCCGGTCAGGGCACGTAGAACTAATGAAAAACTGTTTTTT	CASTPVRARRTNEKLFF
once	TRBJ2-1	TRBV5-1	TRBD2	TGCGCCAGCAGCTTGGGTGGACTAGCGGGAGATGAGCAGTTCTTC	CASSLGGLAGDEQFF
NA	TRBJ1-1	TRBV27	NA	TGTGCCAGCAGTTTAAGGGGGATTGGCGCTGAAGCTTTCTTT	CASSLRGIGAEAFF
NA	TRBJ2-7	TRBV6-5	TRBD1	TGTGCCAGCAGTTACCGGGACAGCCCCTACGAGCAGTACTTC	CASSYRDSPYEQYF
NA	TRBJ2-3	TRBV5-1	NA	TGCGCCAGCAGCTTGGTGTACGGGATTAGGGATACGCAGTATTTT	CASSLVYGIRDTQYF
many	TRBJ1-2	TRBV7-9	NA	TGTGCCAGCAGCTTAGGTGACAGGTCGGAATATGGCTACACCTTC	CASSLGDRSEYGYTF
NA	TRBJ2-7	TRBV20-1	NA	TGCAGTGCTAGCGGGGGCTACGAGCAGTACTTC	CSASGGYEQYF
NA	TRBJ2-5	TRBV19	NA	TGTGCCAGTAAGCAGGGTTCAGGGCAAGAGACCCAGTACTTC	CASKQGSGQETQYF
NA	TRBJ2-1	TRBV28	TRBD2	TGTGCCAGCAGTTTTTGGACTAGCGGGGACCTCAATGAGCAGTTCTTC	CASSFWTSGDLNEQFF
NA	TRBJ2-7	TRBV10-3	TRBD1	TGTGCCATCAGTGTACAGGGGGCCTACGAGCAGTACTTC	CAISVQGAYEQYF
NA	TRBJ2-7	TRBV4-1	NA	TGCGCCAGCAGCCAAGGGGCGGGTCTACCGACCTCCTACGAGCAGTACTTC	CASSQGAGLPTSYEQYF